This is a list of T cell receptor beta chains from one sample in a study of OX40 agonist ivuxolimab in advanced cancers. The data were produced by immunoSEQ multiplex PCR, yet TCRdb's version contains in-frame clones alone and is incomplete. Of approximately 94,000 clones detected, around four fifths appear once; the ten largest clones hold 1% to 1.3%. Sequenced here: CD4+ or CD8+ T cells sorted from blood, sampled in a trial of the OX40 agonist ivuxolimab. These receptors originate from an adult with an advanced solid tumor such as melanoma, head and neck, liver or kidney cancer. CDR3s include the opening cysteine and the closing phenylalanine or tryptophan. The D gene is left open where the match is weak. Size values are once, few and many counts, or a class for expanded clones, and some rows have none.

TRBJ2-6 TRBV28 - - CASSHRKQVSGANVLTF TGTGCCAGCAGTCACAGAAAACAGGTGTCTGGGGCCAACGTCCTGACTTTC
TRBJ2-2 TRBV5-5 - - CASSFQGRTGELFF TGTGCCAGCAGCTTCCAGGGCCGCACCGGGGAGCTGTTTTTT
TRBJ1-6 TRBV14 - - CASSGRVNSPLHF TGTGCCAGCAGCGGCCGTGTGAACTCACCCCTCCACTTT
TRBJ1-1 TRBV5-4 - - CASSLPVGSNTEAFF TGTGCCAGCAGCTTGCCGGTGGGGTCGAACACTGAAGCTTTCTTT
TRBJ2-3 TRBV5-4 - - CASSTQGTSTDTQYF TGTGCCAGCAGCACACAGGGGACTAGCACAGATACGCAGTATTTT
TRBJ2-5 TRBV6-5 - - CASSYPNPGTQYF TGTGCCAGCAGTTACCCCAACCCAGGGACCCAGTACTTC
TRBJ2-7 TRBV28 TRBD1 - CASSPVVGQPYEQYF TGTGCCAGCAGCCCGGTAGTGGGACAGCCCTACGAGCAGTACTTC
TRBJ1-1 TRBV11-2 - - CASRPGVNTEAFF TGTGCCAGCAGACCAGGGGTGAACACTGAAGCTTTCTTT
TRBJ1-1 TRBV30 - few CAWSVSRGGTEAFF TGTGCCTGGAGTGTATCCAGGGGAGGTACTGAAGCTTTCTTT
TRBJ2-2 TRBV27 TRBD1 - CASSLRTGVNTGELFF TGTGCCAGCAGTTTGCGGACAGGGGTTAACACCGGGGAGCTGTTTTTT
TRBJ1-2 TRBV23-1 TRBD1 - CATGTGPANYGYTF TGCGCGACCGGGACAGGGCCAGCTAACTATGGCTACACCTTC
TRBJ2-6 TRBV19 - - CASSQGTGLSGANVLTF TGTGCCAGTAGTCAAGGGACGGGTTTGTCTGGGGCCAACGTCCTGACTTTC
TRBJ2-1 TRBV7-3 - - CASSLTQGRGNEQFF TGTGCCAGCAGCTTAACGCAGGGCAGGGGCAATGAGCAGTTCTTC
TRBJ2-7 TRBV5-1 - - CASSLQWSAEQYF TGCGCCAGCAGCCTTCAGTGGTCTGCCGAGCAGTACTTC
TRBJ2-2 TRBV9 TRBD2 few CASSVLAGGYTGELFF TGTGCCAGCAGCGTTCTAGCGGGGGGATACACCGGGGAGCTGTTTTTT
TRBJ1-2 TRBV28 - - CASSLGDNYGYTF TGTGCCAGCAGTTTAGGGGACAACTATGGCTACACCTTC
TRBJ1-4 TRBV19 - - CASSMGAVTEKLFF TGTGCCAGTAGTATGGGGGCAGTCACTGAAAAACTGTTTTTT
TRBJ2-6 TRBV18 TRBD2 - CASSPEGGPVTNVLTF TGTGCCAGCTCACCGGAGGGAGGGCCTGTGACCAACGTCCTGACTTTC
TRBJ2-2 TRBV19 TRBD2 once CASILTSGFDTGELFF TGTGCCAGTATCCTGACTAGCGGGTTTGACACCGGGGAGCTGTTTTTT
TRBJ1-4 TRBV10-3 - few CAISEWGAGDEKLFF TGTGCCATCAGTGAGTGGGGGGCAGGAGATGAAAAACTGTTTTTT
TRBJ2-5 TRBV4-1 TRBD1 few CASSQGRDRQAETQYF TGCGCCAGCAGCCAAGGAAGGGACAGGCAGGCGGAGACCCAGTACTTC
TRBJ2-3 TRBV28 TRBD2 - CASSSPAGRSSTDTQYF TGTGCCAGCAGTTCTCCAGCGGGGAGATCTAGCACAGATACGCAGTATTTT
TRBJ1-1 TRBV11-2 - few CASSWSALGSTEAFF TGTGCCAGCAGCTGGTCGGCGCTGGGGAGCACTGAAGCTTTCTTT
TRBJ1-3 TRBV4-3 TRBD1 - CASSQERGGVGGNTIYF TGCGCCAGCAGCCAAGAAAGAGGGGGCGTAGGTGGAAACACCATATATTTT
TRBJ1-4 TRBV5-1 TRBD1 - CASLSPGQGVEKLFF TGCGCCAGCTTGTCCCCCGGACAGGGGGTAGAAAAACTGTTTTTT
TRBJ2-5 TRBV2 - - CASIVGWETQYF TGTGCCAGCATTGTAGGTTGGGAGACCCAGTACTTC
TRBJ2-1 TRBV7-3 TRBD1 - CASSLDRGRKSYNEQFF TGTGCCAGCAGCCTGGACAGGGGTCGGAAGTCCTACAATGAGCAGTTCTTC
TRBJ2-1 TRBV7-2 - - CASSFREIEQFF TGTGCCAGCAGCTTTAGAGAGATTGAGCAGTTCTTC
TRBJ1-4 TRBV28 - - CASSLLSSQGEKLFF TGTGCCAGCAGTTTGTTGTCCTCCCAGGGTGAAAAACTGTTTTTT
TRBJ2-7 TRBV7-3 TRBD1 - CASSPGTVSYEQYF TGTGCCAGCAGTCCCGGGACAGTTTCCTACGAGCAGTACTTC
TRBJ1-1 TRBV7-8 - - CASSLHRAEAFF TGTGCCAGCAGCCTTCACAGGGCTGAAGCTTTCTTT
TRBJ1-3 TRBV6-5 - - CASSLTGTISGNTIYF TGTGCCAGCAGTTTAACAGGGACCATCTCTGGAAACACCATATATTTT
TRBJ2-3 TRBV4-2 TRBD2 - CASSQGLAGADTQYF TGTGCCAGCAGCCAAGGGCTAGCGGGGGCAGATACGCAGTATTTT
TRBJ2-3 TRBV28 TRBD1 - CASGSGQGTDTQYF TGTGCCAGCGGCTCGGGACAGGGCACAGATACGCAGTATTTT
TRBJ1-3 TRBV5-4 TRBD1 - CASSPARGGQGFNSGNTIYF TGTGCCAGCAGCCCCGCGCGAGGAGGACAGGGCTTTAACTCTGGAAACACCATATATTTT
TRBJ2-1 TRBV6-1 - once CASSERQIGSYNEQFF TGTGCCAGCAGTGAACGACAGATAGGCTCCTACAATGAGCAGTTCTTC
TRBJ1-1 TRBV18 - - CASSTNAEAFF TGTGCCAGCTCAACGAACGCTGAAGCTTTCTTT
TRBJ1-1 TRBV2 TRBD1 - CARTGGAEPNTEAFF TGTGCCAGGACAGGGGGCGCCGAGCCGAACACTGAAGCTTTCTTT
TRBJ2-1 TRBV27 TRBD2 - CASSLSWLAGNEQFF TGTGCCAGCAGTTTATCATGGCTAGCGGGGAATGAGCAGTTCTTC
TRBJ2-1 TRBV4-1 - - CASSQASGVTYNEQFF TGCGCCAGCAGCCAAGCTTCAGGGGTAACCTACAATGAGCAGTTCTTC
TRBJ2-7 TRBV7-3 - - CASSLMAGEQYF TGTGCCAGCAGCTTAATGGCGGGAGAGCAGTACTTC
TRBJ2-7 TRBV28 - medium-sized CASSLILGNSYEQYF TGTGCCAGCAGCCTTATTCTGGGGAACTCCTACGAGCAGTACTTC
TRBJ1-4 TRBV7-2 TRBD1 - CASSLQGAQGPTNEKLFF TGTGCCAGCAGCTTACAGGGGGCGCAGGGCCCAACTAATGAAAAACTGTTTTTT
TRBJ2-5 TRBV6-5 TRBD2 - CASRDSGGAQETQYF TGTGCCAGCAGAGATAGCGGGGGGGCTCAAGAGACCCAGTACTTC
TRBJ2-1 TRBV28 TRBD1 - CASRTTGRNNEQFF TGTGCCAGCAGAACGACAGGGCGGAACAATGAGCAGTTCTTC
TRBJ1-4 TRBV5-1 - - CASSSASTNEKLFF TGCGCCAGCAGCTCGGCTTCAACTAATGAAAAACTGTTTTTT
TRBJ1-1 TRBV4-1 - - CASSEEVRQGRNIAFF TGCGCCAGCAGCGAAGAAGTCCGGCAGGGGAGAAATATAGCTTTCTTT
TRBJ2-5 TRBV5-5 TRBD2 - CASSLASGGETQYF TGTGCCAGCAGCTTGGCTAGCGGGGGGGAGACCCAGTACTTC
TRBJ2-2 TRBV19 - - CASSLARNTGELFF TGTGCCAGTAGTCTAGCCAGGAACACCGGGGAGCTGTTTTTT
TRBJ2-1 TRBV7-6 TRBD1 - CASSFEGARNEQFF TGTGCCAGCAGCTTTGAGGGGGCGCGGAATGAGCAGTTCTTC
TRBJ2-3 TRBV18 TRBD1 once CASSLPGQGNTDTQYF TGTGCCAGCTCACTGCCGGGACAGGGTAACACAGATACGCAGTATTTT
TRBJ1-1 TRBV10-1 - - CASSAQGNTEAFF TGCGCCAGCAGTGCACAGGGGAACACTGAAGCTTTCTTT
TRBJ1-5 TRBV10-1 - - CASSDRRGYSNQPQHF TGCGCCAGCAGTGACCGTCGGGGATATAGCAATCAGCCCCAGCATTTT
TRBJ2-4 TRBV5-1 TRBD1 once CASSVGQQNIQYF TGCGCCAGCAGCGTGGGACAGCAAAACATTCAGTACTTC
TRBJ1-4 TRBV6-4 - - CASSASDSHREKLFF TGTGCCAGCAGTGCCTCGGACAGCCACAGGGAAAAACTGTTTTTT
TRBJ1-1 TRBV18 - - CASSPPDGSLNTEAFF TGTGCCAGCTCACCACCCGATGGGAGTTTGAACACTGAAGCTTTCTTT
TRBJ1-5 TRBV19 - - CASSIGDTKQPQHF TGTGCCAGTAGTATTGGGGACACCAAACAGCCCCAGCATTTT
TRBJ1-6 TRBV30 - few CACRGMSSYNSPLHF TGTGCCTGCCGTGGCATGAGCTCCTATAATTCACCCCTCCACTTT
TRBJ1-4 TRBV5-1 - - CASSWDAVNEKLFF TGCGCCAGCAGCTGGGACGCAGTAAATGAAAAACTGTTTTTT